The T cell receptor beta chain described here comes from a study of identical twins. The study, taken as a whole, reports: Less excess twin sharing appeared in beta out-of-frame sequences.

This clonotype was detected a few times. Its antigen remains unidentified. TCRdb reanalysed the 5' RACE reads using MiXCR and keeps one entry per CDR3 protein. This sample yields 600,000 to 850,000 distinct CDR3 sequences, of which 15% to 20% are seen a single time; approximately 14% belongs to the top ten. Germline-derived CDR1 and CDR2 are LGHNA and YNFKEQ. The V end was cut by 3 bases, the J end by 5 bases, with 19 bases between. The CDR3 extends over 16 amino acids. These data were also filed under a second study, of T cells expressing NK-cell markers. As that report states: As a fraction of CD8+ T cells, dominant NKG2C+ clonotypes reached about 1.0-7.5% in about six donors. No clear determination of HCMV specificity was made for expanded NKG2C+ T cell clones.

The clonotype comes from a woman aged 18-29 years in good health. The chain links TRBV4-2 to TRBJ1-2; D possibly corresponds to TRBD1 (5 bases). Sequencing used PBMCs. Here the CDR3 reads CASSQGGHVPPYGYTF. DNA of the CDR3: TGTGCCAGCAGCCAGGGTGGACATGTACCTCCATATGGCTACACCTTC.